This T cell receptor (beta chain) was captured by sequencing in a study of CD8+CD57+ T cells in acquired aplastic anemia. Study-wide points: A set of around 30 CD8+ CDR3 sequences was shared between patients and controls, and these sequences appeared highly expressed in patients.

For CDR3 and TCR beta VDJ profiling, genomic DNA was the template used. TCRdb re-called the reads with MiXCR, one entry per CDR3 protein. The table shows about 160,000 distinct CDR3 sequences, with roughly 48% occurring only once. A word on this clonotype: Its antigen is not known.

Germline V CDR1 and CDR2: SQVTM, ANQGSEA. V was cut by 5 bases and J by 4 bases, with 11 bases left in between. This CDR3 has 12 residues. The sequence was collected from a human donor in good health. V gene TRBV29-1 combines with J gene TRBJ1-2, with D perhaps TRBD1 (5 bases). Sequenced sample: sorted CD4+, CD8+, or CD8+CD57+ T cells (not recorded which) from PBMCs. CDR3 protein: CSVFRGSYGYTF. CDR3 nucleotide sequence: TGCAGCGTTTTTCGGGGGAGCTATGGCTACACCTTC.